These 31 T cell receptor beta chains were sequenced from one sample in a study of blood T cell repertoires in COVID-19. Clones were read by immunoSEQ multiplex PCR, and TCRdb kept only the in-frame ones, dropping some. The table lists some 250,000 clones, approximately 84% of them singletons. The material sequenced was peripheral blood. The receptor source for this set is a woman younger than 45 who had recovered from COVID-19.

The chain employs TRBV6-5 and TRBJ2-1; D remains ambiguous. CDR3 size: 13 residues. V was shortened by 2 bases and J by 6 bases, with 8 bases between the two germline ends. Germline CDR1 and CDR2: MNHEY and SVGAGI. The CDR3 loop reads CASSYPNSNEQFF. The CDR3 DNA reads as TGTGCCAGCAGTTACCCCAATAGCAATGAGCAGTTCTTC.

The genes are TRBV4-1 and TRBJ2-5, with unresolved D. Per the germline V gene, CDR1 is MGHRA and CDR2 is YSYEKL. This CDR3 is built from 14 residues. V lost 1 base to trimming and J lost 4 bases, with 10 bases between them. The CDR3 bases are TGCGCCAGCAGCCAAGGAGTGACTGGAGAGACCCAGTACTTC. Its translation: CASSQGVTGETQYF.

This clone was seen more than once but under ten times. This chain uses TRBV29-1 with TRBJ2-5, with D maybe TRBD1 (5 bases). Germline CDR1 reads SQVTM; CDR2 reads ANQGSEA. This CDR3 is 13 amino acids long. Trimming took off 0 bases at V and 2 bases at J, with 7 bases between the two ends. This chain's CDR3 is CSVEERQQETQYF. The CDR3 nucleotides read TGCAGCGTTGAAGAGCGACAGCAAGAGACCCAGTACTTC.

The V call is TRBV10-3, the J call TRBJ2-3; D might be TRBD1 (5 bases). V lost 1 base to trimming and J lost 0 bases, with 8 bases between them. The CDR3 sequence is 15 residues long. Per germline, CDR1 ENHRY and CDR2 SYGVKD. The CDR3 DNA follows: TGTGCCATCAGTGAGTATAGGGGAAGCACAGATACGCAGTATTTT. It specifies CAISEYRGSTDTQYF.

The CDR3 nucleotides are TGCGCCAGCAGTGAGCTCCAGGGAAGGGTCAACGTCCTGACTTTC. Translated: CASSELQGRVNVLTF. The V call is TRBV10-2, the J call TRBJ2-6, with D perhaps matching TRBD1 (5 bases). In germline, CDR1 is WSHSY, CDR2 SAAADI. The CDR3 consists of 15 residues. V lost 2 bases, J lost 9 bases, and 14 bases lay in between.

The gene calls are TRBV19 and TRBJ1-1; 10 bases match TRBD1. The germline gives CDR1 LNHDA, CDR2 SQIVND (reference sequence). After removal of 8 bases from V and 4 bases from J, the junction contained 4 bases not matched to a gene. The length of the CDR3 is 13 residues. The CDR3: CASGDRGSTEAFF. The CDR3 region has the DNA TGTGCCAGTGGGGACAGGGGTAGCACTGAAGCTTTCTTT.

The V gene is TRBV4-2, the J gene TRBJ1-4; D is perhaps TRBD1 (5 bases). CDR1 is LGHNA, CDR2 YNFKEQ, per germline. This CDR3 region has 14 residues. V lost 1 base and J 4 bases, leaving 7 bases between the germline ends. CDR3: CASSQATVNEKLFF. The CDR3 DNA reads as TGTGCCAGCAGCCAAGCGACAGTTAATGAAAAACTGTTTTTT.

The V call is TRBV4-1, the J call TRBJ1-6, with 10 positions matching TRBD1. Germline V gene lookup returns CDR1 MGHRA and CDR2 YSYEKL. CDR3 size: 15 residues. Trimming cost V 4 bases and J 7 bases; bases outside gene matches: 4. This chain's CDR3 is CASSLGQGGNSPLHF. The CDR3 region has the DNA TGCGCCAGCAGCCTAGGACAGGGGGGGAATTCACCCCTCCACTTT.

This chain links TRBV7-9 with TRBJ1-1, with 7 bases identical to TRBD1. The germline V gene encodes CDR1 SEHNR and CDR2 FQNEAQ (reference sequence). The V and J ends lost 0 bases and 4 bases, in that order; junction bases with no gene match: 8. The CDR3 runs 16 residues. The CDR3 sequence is CASSLAIDREATEAFF. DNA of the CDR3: TGTGCCAGCAGCTTAGCGATCGACAGGGAAGCCACTGAAGCTTTCTTT.

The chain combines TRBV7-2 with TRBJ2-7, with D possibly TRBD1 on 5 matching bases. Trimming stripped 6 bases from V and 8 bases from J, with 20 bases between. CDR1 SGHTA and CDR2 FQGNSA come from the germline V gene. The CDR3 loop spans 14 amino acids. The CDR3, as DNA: TGTGCCAGCAGTTCCCGACGACAGTCTTATCAGCAGTACTTC. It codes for CASSSRRQSYQQYF.

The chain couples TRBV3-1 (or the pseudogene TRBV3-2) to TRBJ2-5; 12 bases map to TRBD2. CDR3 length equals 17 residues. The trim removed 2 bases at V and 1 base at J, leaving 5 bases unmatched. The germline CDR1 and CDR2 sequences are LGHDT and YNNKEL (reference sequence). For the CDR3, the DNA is TGTGCCAGCAGCCAACGGACTAGCGGGGATTTCCAAGAGACCCAGTACTTC. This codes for CASSQRTSGDFQETQYF.

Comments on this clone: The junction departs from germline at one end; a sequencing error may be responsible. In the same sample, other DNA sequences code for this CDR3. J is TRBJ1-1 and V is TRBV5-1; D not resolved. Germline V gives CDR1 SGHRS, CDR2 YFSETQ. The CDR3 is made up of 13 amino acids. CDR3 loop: CASSLVRGYEAFF. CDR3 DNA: TGCGCCAGCAGCTTGGTTCGGGGATATGAAGCTTTTTTT.

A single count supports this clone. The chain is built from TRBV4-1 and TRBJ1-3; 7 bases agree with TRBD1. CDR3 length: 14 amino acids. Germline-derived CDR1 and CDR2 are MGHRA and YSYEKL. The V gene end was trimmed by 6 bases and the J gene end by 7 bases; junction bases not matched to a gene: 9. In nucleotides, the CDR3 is TGCGCCAGCAGGTCGACAGGGATTGGGAACACCATATATTTT. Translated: CASRSTGIGNTIYF.

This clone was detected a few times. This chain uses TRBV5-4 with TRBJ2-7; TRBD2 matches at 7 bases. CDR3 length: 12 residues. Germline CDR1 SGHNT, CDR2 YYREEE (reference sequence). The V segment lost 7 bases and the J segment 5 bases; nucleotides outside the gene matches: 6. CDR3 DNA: TGTGCCAGCTCCGGCGGGGGAAACGAGCAGTACTTC. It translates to CASSGGGNEQYF.

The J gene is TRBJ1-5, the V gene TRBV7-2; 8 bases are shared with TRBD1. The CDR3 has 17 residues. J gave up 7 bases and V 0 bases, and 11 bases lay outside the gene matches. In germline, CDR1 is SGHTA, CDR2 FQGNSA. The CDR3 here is CASSLALGQVGGQPQHF. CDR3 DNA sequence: TGTGCCAGCAGCTTAGCGCTGGGACAGGTTGGAGGACAGCCCCAGCATTTT.

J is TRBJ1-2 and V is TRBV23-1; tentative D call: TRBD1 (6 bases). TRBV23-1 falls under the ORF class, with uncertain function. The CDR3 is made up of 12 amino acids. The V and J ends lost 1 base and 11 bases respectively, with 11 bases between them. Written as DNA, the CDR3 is TGCGCCAGCAGTCAATGGGGGCGCAGGTACACCTTC. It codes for CASSQWGRRYTF.

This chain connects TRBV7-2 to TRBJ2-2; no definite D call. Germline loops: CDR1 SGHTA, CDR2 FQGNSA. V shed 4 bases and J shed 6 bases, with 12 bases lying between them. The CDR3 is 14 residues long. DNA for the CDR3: TGTGCCAGCAGCTCCTCACAGTTCCCCGGGGAGCTGTTTTTT. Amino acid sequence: CASSSSQFPGELFF.

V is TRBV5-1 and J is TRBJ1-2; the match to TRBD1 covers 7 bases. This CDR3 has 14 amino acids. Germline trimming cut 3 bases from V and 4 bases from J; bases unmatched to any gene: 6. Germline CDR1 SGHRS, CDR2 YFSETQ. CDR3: CASSSGGTVYGYTF. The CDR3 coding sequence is TGCGCCAGCAGCTCGGGAGGGACAGTCTATGGCTACACCTTC.

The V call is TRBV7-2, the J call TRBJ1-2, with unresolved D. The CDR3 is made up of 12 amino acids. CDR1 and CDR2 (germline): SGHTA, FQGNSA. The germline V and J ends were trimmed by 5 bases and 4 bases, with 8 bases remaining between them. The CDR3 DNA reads TGTGCCAGCAGCATAAACAGCTATGGCTACACCTTC. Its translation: CASSINSYGYTF. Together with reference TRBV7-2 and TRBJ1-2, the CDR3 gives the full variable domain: GAGVSQSPSNKVTEKGKDVELRCDPISGHTALYWYRQSLGQGLEFLIYFQGNSAPDKSGLPSDRFSAERTGGSVSTLTIQRTQQEDSAVYLCASSINSYGYTFGSGTRLTVV.

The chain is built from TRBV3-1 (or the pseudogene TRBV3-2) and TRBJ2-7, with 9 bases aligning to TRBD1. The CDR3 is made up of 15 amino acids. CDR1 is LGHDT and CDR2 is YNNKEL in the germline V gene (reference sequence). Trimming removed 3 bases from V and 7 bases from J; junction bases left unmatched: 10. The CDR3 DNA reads TGTGCCAGCAGCCAGCCCGGGACAGGGATTTGGGAGCAGTACTTC. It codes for CASSQPGTGIWEQYF.

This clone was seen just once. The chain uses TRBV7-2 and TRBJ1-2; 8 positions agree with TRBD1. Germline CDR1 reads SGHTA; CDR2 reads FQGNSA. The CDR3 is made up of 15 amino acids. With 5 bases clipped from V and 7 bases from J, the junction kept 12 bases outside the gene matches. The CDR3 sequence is CASSLFRQGYSGYTF. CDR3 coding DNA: TGTGCCAGCAGCCTCTTCCGACAGGGGTATTCTGGCTACACCTTC. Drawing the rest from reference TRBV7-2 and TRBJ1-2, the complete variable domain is GAGVSQSPSNKVTEKGKDVELRCDPISGHTALYWYRQSLGQGLEFLIYFQGNSAPDKSGLPSDRFSAERTGGSVSTLTIQRTQQEDSAVYLCASSLFRQGYSGYTFGSGTRLTVV.

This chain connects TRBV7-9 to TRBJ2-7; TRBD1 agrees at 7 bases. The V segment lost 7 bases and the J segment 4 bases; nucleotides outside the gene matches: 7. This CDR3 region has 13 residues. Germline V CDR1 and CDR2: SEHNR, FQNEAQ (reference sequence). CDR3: CASNPGQIYEQYF. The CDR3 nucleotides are TGTGCCAGCAACCCGGGACAGATTTACGAGCAGTACTTC.

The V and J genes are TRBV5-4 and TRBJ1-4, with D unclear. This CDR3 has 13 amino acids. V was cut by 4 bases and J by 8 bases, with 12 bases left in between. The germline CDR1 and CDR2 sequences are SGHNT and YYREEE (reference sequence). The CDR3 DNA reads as TGTGCCAGCAGCCCAACAAACGGGGAAAAACTGTTTTTT. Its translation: CASSPTNGEKLFF.

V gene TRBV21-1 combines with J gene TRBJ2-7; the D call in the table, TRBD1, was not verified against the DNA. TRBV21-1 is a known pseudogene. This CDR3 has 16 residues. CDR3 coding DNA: TGTGCCAGCAGCAAAGCGCTAGGGACACCCACCTACGAGCAGTACTTC. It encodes CASSKALGTPTYEQYF.

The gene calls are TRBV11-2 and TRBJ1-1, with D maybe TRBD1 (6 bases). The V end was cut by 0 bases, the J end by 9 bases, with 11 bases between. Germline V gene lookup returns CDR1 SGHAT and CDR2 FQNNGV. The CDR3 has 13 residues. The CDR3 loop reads CASSLETGRKAFF. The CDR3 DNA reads TGTGCCAGCAGCTTAGAGACAGGACGAAAAGCTTTCTTT.

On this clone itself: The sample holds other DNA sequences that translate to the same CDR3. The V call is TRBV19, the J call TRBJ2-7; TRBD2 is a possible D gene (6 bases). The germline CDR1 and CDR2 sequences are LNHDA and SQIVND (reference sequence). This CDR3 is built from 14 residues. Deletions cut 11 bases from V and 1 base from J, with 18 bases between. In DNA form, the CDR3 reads TGTGCCTCCTCCCGGCGGGACGGTTCCTACGAGCAGTACTTC. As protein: CASSRRDGSYEQYF.

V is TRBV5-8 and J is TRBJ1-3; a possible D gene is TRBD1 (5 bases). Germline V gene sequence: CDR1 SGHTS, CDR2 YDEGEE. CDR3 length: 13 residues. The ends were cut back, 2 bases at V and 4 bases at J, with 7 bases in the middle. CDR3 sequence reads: CASSFRAGNTIYF. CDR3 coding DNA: TGTGCCAGCAGCTTCAGGGCAGGAAACACCATATATTTT.

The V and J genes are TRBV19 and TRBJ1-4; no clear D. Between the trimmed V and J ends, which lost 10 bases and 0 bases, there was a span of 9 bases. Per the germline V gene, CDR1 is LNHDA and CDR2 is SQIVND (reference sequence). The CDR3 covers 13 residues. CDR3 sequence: CATSETTNEKLFF. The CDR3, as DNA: TGTGCCACCTCAGAAACAACTAATGAAAAACTGTTTTTT.

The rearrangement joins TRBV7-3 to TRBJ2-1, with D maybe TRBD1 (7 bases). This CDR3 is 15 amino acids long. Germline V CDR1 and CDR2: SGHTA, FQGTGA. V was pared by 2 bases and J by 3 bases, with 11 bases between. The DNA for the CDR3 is TGTGCCAGCAGCTTAGGGGGGACAGACTACAATGAGCAGTTCTTC. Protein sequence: CASSLGGTDYNEQFF.

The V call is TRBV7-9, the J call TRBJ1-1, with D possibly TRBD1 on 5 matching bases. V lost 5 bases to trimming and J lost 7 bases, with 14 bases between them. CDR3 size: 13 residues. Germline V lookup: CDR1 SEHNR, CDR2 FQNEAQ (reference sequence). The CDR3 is CASSVPGRVEAFF. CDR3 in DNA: TGTGCCAGCAGCGTCCCAGGCAGGGTTGAAGCTTTCTTT.

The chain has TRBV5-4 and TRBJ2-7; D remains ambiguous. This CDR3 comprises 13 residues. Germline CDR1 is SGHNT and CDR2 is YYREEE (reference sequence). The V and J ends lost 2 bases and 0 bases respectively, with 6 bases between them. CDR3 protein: CASSFQASYEQYF. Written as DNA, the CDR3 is TGTGCCAGCAGCTTCCAGGCCTCCTACGAGCAGTACTTC.